The entry that follows covers one T cell receptor (beta chain) sequence. What it binds is unknown. The sample comes from a study of shared clonotypes between healthy human individuals. Produced via immunoSEQ multiplex PCR; TCRdb's table is partial and in-frame only. The table records 190,000 or so clones, about 68% of them present only once. Study conclusions and caveats: Lower generation probabilities were found for non-shared clonotypes than for those shared by all four donors.

The sequence came from a man aged 30 to 39 in good health. Sequencing was carried out using memory CD4+ T cells sorted from blood. Subset specified: CD45RA-negative fraction.

DNA of the CDR3: TGCGCCAGCAGCGCCGGACAGGGATTAGCGGGAGCCCACGAGCAGTACTTC. Amino acids: CASSAGQGLAGAHEQYF. This sequence joins TRBV5-1 and TRBJ2-7; possibly TRBD2 for D (9 bases). The V and J ends lost 4 bases and 5 bases respectively, with 25 bases between them. This CDR3 is built from 17 residues. The germline V gene encodes CDR1 SGHRS and CDR2 YFSETQ.